This T cell receptor (beta chain) was sequenced in a study of chemoradiotherapy in HPV16-positive cancers. In the study overall: Candidate HPV-specific clones and shared TCR motifs came from a couple of HPV16-positive patients. Study-wide findings and caveats: HPV-specific T cells were functionally defined from only a couple of HPV16-positive patients. In HPV16-positive patients, HPV-responsive T-cell expansion tracked better recurrence-free survival.

Comments on this clone: Its antigen is undetermined.

The protocol was immunoSEQ multiplex PCR, while the TCRdb copy is restricted to in-frame clones and leaves out a portion. Among approximately 17,000 clones listed, roughly 86% were seen once. The CDR3 has 14 amino acids. Germline assignment: CDR1 SGHNT and CDR2 YYREEE (reference sequence). V lost 0 bases and J lost 2, with 8 bases in between. This TCR was recovered from a human donor with HPV-associated anogenital cancer. This chain links TRBV5-4 with TRBJ1-1, with D tentatively TRBD1 (5 bases). The sample was blood, taken from a patient who underwent chemoradiotherapy. CDR3 in amino acids: CASSLGQRNTEAFF. For the CDR3, the DNA is TGTGCCAGCAGCTTGGGACAGAGAAACACTGAAGCTTTCTTT.